These 25 T cell receptor beta chains came from one sample sequenced in a study of T cell repertoires in MIS-A myocarditis. TCRdb keeps only in-frame clones here, not all; method: immunoSEQ multiplex PCR. The table lists roughly 14,000 clones, roughly 74% of them singletons. The sample was left ventricle heart tissue obtained at autopsy. These receptor sequences come from a young man with fulminant myocarditis from multisystem inflammatory syndrome in adults (MIS-A) after COVID-19.

This sequence joins TRBV2 and TRBJ1-4; weak D call: TRBD1 (6 bases). The CDR3 is made up of 14 amino acids. Deletions cut 5 bases from V and 7 bases from J, with 14 bases between. Germline values: CDR1 SNHLY, CDR2 FYNNEI. DNA for the CDR3: TGTGCCAGCAGTCAAGACAGGCTTTCTGAAAAACTGTTTTTT. Translating it yields CASSQDRLSEKLFF.

The chain links TRBV7-9 to TRBJ2-5, with D uncertain. The CDR3 spans 12 residues. Germline loops: CDR1 SEHNR, CDR2 FQNEAQ (reference sequence). Trimming shortened V by 6 bases and J by 1 base, and 6 bases separated the two germline ends. The CDR3 DNA reads as TGTGCCAGCAGACCCTCCCAAGAGACCCAGTACTTC. Translation: CASRPSQETQYF.

The chain recombines TRBV28 with TRBJ1-2; D remains unclear. The CDR3 length is 13 residues. V was clipped by 2 bases and J by 5 bases, with 9 bases between them. The germline V gene has CDR1 MDHEN and CDR2 SYDVKM. CDR3 in DNA: TGTGCCAGCAGTTTAGTGGAAGGTTATGGCTACACCTTC. Its protein is CASSLVEGYGYTF.

This clone has more than one count but fewer than ten. The CDR3 coding sequence is TGTGCCAGTACTAGAGGCAGCATGAACACTGAAGCTTTCTTT. This codes for CASTRGSMNTEAFF. The rearrangement joins TRBV19 to TRBJ1-1; D is ambiguous. Germline V gene sequence: CDR1 LNHDA, CDR2 SQIVND (reference sequence). The CDR3 sequence is 14 residues long. The V end was cut by 7 bases, the J end by 0 bases, with 12 bases between.

The CDR3 protein is CASSPDPGTYSGANVLTF. The CDR3 bases are TGTGCCAGCAGCCCAGACCCCGGGACCTACTCTGGGGCCAACGTCCTGACTTTC. This sequence joins TRBV19 and TRBJ2-6, with D perhaps matching TRBD1 or TRBD2 (5 bases each). V shed 9 bases and J shed 0 bases, with 21 bases lying between them. Germline values: CDR1 LNHDA, CDR2 SQIVND (reference sequence). The CDR3 contains 18 residues.

The chain is built from TRBV28 and TRBJ1-2; maybe TRBD1 (5 bases). The V end lost 3 bases, the J end lost 8 bases, and 13 bases lay between the germline ends. Germline V lookup: CDR1 MDHEN, CDR2 SYDVKM. CDR3 length equals 13 residues. CDR3: CASSFDGGGGYTF. The CDR3 DNA follows: TGTGCCAGCAGTTTTGATGGGGGAGGAGGCTACACCTTC.

The chain recombines TRBV6-2 or TRBV6-3 with TRBJ1-1; D gene ambiguous. Germline V lookup: CDR1 MNHEY, CDR2 SVGEGT. This CDR3 is 14 amino acids long. V shed 5 bases and J shed 1 base, with 11 bases lying between them. CDR3 loop: CASSRIRTNTEAFF. As DNA, the CDR3 is TGTGCCAGCAGTCGAATTCGGACGAACACTGAAGCTTTCTTT.

This clone occurred once. The CDR3 nucleotides read TGTGCCAGCAGCTTAGCCCTCGGGCAGAACACTGAAGCTTTCTTT. It specifies CASSLALGQNTEAFF. The chain employs TRBV11-2 and TRBJ1-1; D gene unclear. The CDR3 consists of 15 residues. Trimming removed 1 base at V and 1 base at J, with 10 bases between. Germline lookup yields CDR1 SGHAT and CDR2 FQNNGV.

This rearrangement joins TRBV7-8 to TRBJ1-1; the D gene is possibly TRBD1 (5 bases). The CDR3 spans 14 residues. The germline V and J ends were trimmed by 1 base and 11 bases, with 17 bases remaining between them. Germline V gene lookup returns CDR1 SGHVS and CDR2 FQNEAQ. CDR3 loop: CASSLEVTSKGAFF. CDR3 nucleotides: TGTGCCAGCAGCTTAGAGGTCACCTCAAAGGGGGCTTTCTTT.

The chain recombines TRBV28 with TRBJ2-6; D uncertain. V was trimmed by 4 bases and J by 3 bases, leaving 16 bases between them. CDR3 length: 17 amino acids. Per the germline V gene, CDR1 is MDHEN and CDR2 is SYDVKM. The DNA of the CDR3 is TGTGCCAGCAGTTCCCCACGCCTTGGCGGTGGGGCCAACGTCCTGACTTTC. Its translation: CASSSPRLGGGANVLTF.

This rearrangement joins TRBV30 to TRBJ1-5, with TRBD1 matching 8 bases. The CDR3 loop spans 13 amino acids. Per germline, CDR1 GTSNPN and CDR2 SVGIG (reference sequence). The trim removed 6 bases at V and 5 bases at J, leaving 6 bases unmatched. The CDR3 DNA reads as TGTGCCTGCAAAGGGACAGGCGATCAGCCCCAGCATTTT. Its translation is CACKGTGDQPQHF.

The table lists this clone with a count of one. CDR3 in DNA: TGTGCCAGCGGTAGGCGGGAGGGCCCAGATACGCAGTATTTT. As protein: CASGRREGPDTQYF. The gene calls are TRBV7-9 and TRBJ2-3; 9 nucleotides match TRBD2. The V gene end was trimmed by 8 bases and the J gene end by 4 bases; junction bases not matched to a gene: 7. This CDR3 contains 14 residues. The V gene's germline CDR1 is SEHNR and CDR2 FQNEAQ (reference sequence).

The chain is built from TRBV12-3 or TRBV12-4 and TRBJ2-1, with a possible D match to TRBD1 (6 bases). The germline V and J ends were trimmed by 4 bases and 7 bases, with 11 bases remaining between them. CDR3 size: 13 residues. CDR3 in amino acids: CASSYPQGNEQFF. As DNA, the CDR3 is TGTGCCAGCAGTTACCCTCAGGGGAATGAGCAGTTCTTC.

V usage is TRBV6-2 or TRBV6-3 and J usage is TRBJ1-2; maybe TRBD1 (6 bases). Germline loops: CDR1 MNHEY, CDR2 SVGEGT. The CDR3 runs 14 residues. The ends were cut back, 5 bases at V and 7 bases at J, with 17 bases in the middle. The CDR3 nucleotides are TGTGCCAGCAGTACCCCCGGGGGGCCTGGTGGCTACACCTTC. Translation gives CASSTPGGPGGYTF.

The chain recombines TRBV19 with TRBJ1-2, with 7 bases aligning to TRBD1. CDR3 length equals 15 residues. CDR1 and CDR2 (germline): LNHDA, SQIVND (reference sequence). The V and J ends lost 5 bases and 4 bases, in that order; junction bases with no gene match: 10. CDR3 coding DNA: TGTGCCAGTAGTGCACGACAGGGAAACTCCTATGGCTACACCTTC. Encoded protein: CASSARQGNSYGYTF.

The chain employs TRBV13 and TRBJ1-2; TRBD1 matches 8 bases. CDR1 is PRHDT and CDR2 is FYEKMQ in the germline V gene (reference sequence). This CDR3 has 16 amino acids. Trimming took 5 bases from V and 5 from J; bases not matched to a gene: 13. As DNA, the CDR3 is TGTGCCAGCAGCCTCTATGACAGGGGAAGAACTTATGGCTACACCTTC. It codes for CASSLYDRGRTYGYTF.

This chain links TRBV5-1 with TRBJ2-3; no clear D. Trimming took 3 bases from V and 5 from J, leaving 10 bases between them. The germline gives CDR1 SGHRS, CDR2 YFSETQ. This CDR3 has 13 residues. CDR3 in amino acids: CASSYVFGDTQYF. The DNA for the CDR3 is TGCGCCAGCAGCTACGTCTTCGGAGATACGCAGTATTTT.

This rearrangement joins TRBV6-5 to TRBJ2-1, with D unresolved. There are 16 residues in the CDR3. Germline CDR1 MNHEY, CDR2 SVGAGI. V was clipped by 2 bases and J by 0 bases, with 11 bases between them. CDR3 in amino acids: CASSYRMQSSYNEQFF. CDR3 coding DNA: TGTGCCAGCAGTTACCGAATGCAGAGCTCCTACAATGAGCAGTTCTTC.

The J gene is TRBJ1-2, the V gene TRBV28, with TRBD1 matching over 9 bases. With 6 bases clipped from V and 6 bases from J, the junction kept 5 bases outside the gene matches. The germline CDR1 and CDR2 sequences are MDHEN and SYDVKM. The CDR3 is 13 amino acids. The CDR3 loop is CASRQGARDGYTF. In DNA, the CDR3 is TGTGCCAGCAGACAGGGGGCGCGGGATGGCTACACCTTC.

V usage is TRBV28 and J usage is TRBJ2-1, with 10 bases matching TRBD2. V shed 6 bases, J shed 9 bases, and the junction held 11 bases outside the gene matches. The germline V gene encodes CDR1 MDHEN and CDR2 SYDVKM. This CDR3 has 15 amino acids. In DNA, the CDR3 is TGTGCCAGCAGGTCGTACAGCGGGGGGGCCAGTGAGCAGTTCTTC. Translated: CASRSYSGGASEQFF.

J is TRBJ2-1 and V is TRBV6-5; possibly TRBD2 for D (6 bases). Germline CDR1 is MNHEY and CDR2 is SVGAGI. CDR3 length: 15 amino acids. The V end lost 0 bases, the J end lost 4 bases, and 10 bases lay between the germline ends. The CDR3 DNA sequence: TGTGCCAGCAGTTACTCCGAGACTAGTTACAATGAGCAGTTCTTC. This encodes CASSYSETSYNEQFF.

The chain links TRBV10-3 to TRBJ1-1, with a weak D call TRBD1 (6 bases). In germline, CDR1 is ENHRY, CDR2 SYGVKD. The CDR3 has 14 residues. V shed 10 bases and J shed 0 bases, with 15 bases lying between them. Here the CDR3 reads CATVNRDLNTEAFF. In DNA form, the CDR3 reads TGTGCCACCGTAAACAGGGACCTGAACACTGAAGCTTTCTTT.

This clone was seen only once. This sequence joins TRBV7-2 and TRBJ1-5; weak D call: TRBD1 (5 bases). Trimming removed 5 bases at V and 7 bases at J, with 18 bases between. Looked up from germline, CDR1 is SGHTA and CDR2 is FQGNSA. The CDR3 extends over 15 amino acids. CDR3 amino acids: CASSPPGRGFQPQHF. DNA for the CDR3: TGTGCCAGCAGCCCTCCGGGACGGGGATTCCAGCCCCAGCATTTT.

This clone came up a few times. At the DNA level, this CDR3 is encoded by other sequences in the same sample as well. The chain links TRBV2 to TRBJ2-3, with unresolved D. Trimming took 4 bases from V and 2 from J, leaving 7 bases between them. The CDR3 spans 13 residues. Germline-derived CDR1 and CDR2 are SNHLY and FYNNEI. DNA of the CDR3: TGTGCCAGCAGTGGAATCATCACAGATACGCAGTATTTT. It codes for CASSGIITDTQYF.

This rearrangement joins TRBV19 to TRBJ1-1; 7 bases agree with TRBD1. The CDR3 extends over 15 amino acids. Per the germline V gene, CDR1 is LNHDA and CDR2 is SQIVND (reference sequence). Unmatched junction bases numbered 9, after V lost 3 bases and J lost 5 bases. CDR3 region: CASSIRGTVWTEAFF. The CDR3 DNA reads as TGTGCCAGTAGTATCCGCGGGACAGTGTGGACTGAAGCTTTCTTT. The full variable domain, completed using reference TRBV19 and TRBJ1-1, is DGGITQSPKYLFRKEGQNVTLSCEQNLNHDAMYWYRQDPGQGLRLIYYSQIVNDFQKGDIAEGYSVSREKKESFPLTVTSAQKNPTAFYLCASSIRGTVWTEAFFGQGTRLTVV.